These 14 T cell receptor beta chains were sequenced from one sample in a study of beta chain features in type 1 diabetes. Whole-study findings and limits: In every one of the four CD4+ subsets, TCRB CDR3s were moderately but significantly shorter in Type 1 diabetes patients.

Since all of the isolated RNA was reverse transcribed, expressed TCRB transcripts were what got sequenced. Generated by immunoSEQ multiplex PCR, the TCRdb table keeps only in-frame clones and is missing some. The sample shows roughly 100,000 clones, 28% of them seen only once. The antigens for these receptors are not known. Sequenced: central memory CD4+ T cells from blood. The source of these receptors is a woman under 30 with type 1 diabetes.

This clone was seen a few times. The chain couples TRBV7-8 to TRBJ1-3, with D possibly matching TRBD1 (5 bases). Trimming took 2 bases from V and 0 from J, leaving 14 bases between them. CDR1 SGHVS and CDR2 FQNEAQ come from the germline V gene. The CDR3 is made up of 17 amino acids. The CDR3 loop is CASSLTRDSGSGNTIYF. The CDR3 DNA is TGTGCCAGCAGCTTAACAAGGGACTCTGGCTCTGGAAACACCATATATTTT.

The J gene is TRBJ1-1, the V gene TRBV28; maybe TRBD1 (6 bases). The CDR3 has 13 residues. V shed 10 bases and J shed 9 bases, with 21 bases lying between them. Germline V gene lookup returns CDR1 MDHEN and CDR2 SYDVKM. The CDR3 nucleotides read TGTGCCACAGACTACGCCAGGGGAGAGAAAGCTTTCTTT. Its translation is CATDYARGEKAFF.

This clone was seen a few times. The gene calls are TRBV18 and TRBJ2-1, with unresolved D. This CDR3 is built from 14 residues. V lost 0 bases and J 4 bases, leaving 7 bases between the germline ends. Per the germline V gene, CDR1 is KGHSH and CDR2 is LQKENI. The CDR3 protein is CASSPPNSYNEQFF. In nucleotides, the CDR3 is TGTGCCAGCTCACCACCAAACAGTTACAATGAGCAGTTCTTC.

The CDR3 nucleotides are TGTGCCAGCTCACCACCGTCGAGGACCCAGTACTTC. Its translation is CASSPPSRTQYF. The rearrangement uses TRBV18 and TRBJ2-5; D is uncertain. Germline CDR1 is KGHSH and CDR2 is LQKENI. The CDR3 covers 12 residues. Trimming cost V 0 bases and J 7 bases, with 6 bases left between them.

This rearrangement joins TRBV7-9 to TRBJ2-7; 8 bases line up with TRBD1. This CDR3 is built from 14 residues. Per germline, CDR1 SEHNR and CDR2 FQNEAQ (reference sequence). Trimming took 3 bases from V and 0 from J; bases not matched to a gene: 1. The CDR3 sequence: CASSLTGDSYEQYF. In DNA, the CDR3 is TGTGCCAGCAGCTTGACAGGGGACTCCTACGAGCAGTACTTC. The whole variable domain, filled in from reference TRBV7-9 and TRBJ2-7, reads DTGVSQNPRHKITKRGQNVTFRCDPISEHNRLYWYRQTLGQGPEFLTYFQNEAQLEKSRLLSDRFSAERPKGSFSTLEIQRTEQGDSAMYLCASSLTGDSYEQYFGPGTRLTVT.

The chain employs TRBV29-1 and TRBJ1-1, with 12 bases lining up with TRBD1. The CDR3 loop spans 15 amino acids. V dropped 7 bases and J dropped 3; count of bases not matched to a gene: 9. Germline CDR1 and CDR2: SQVTM and ANQGSEA. The chain's CDR3 is CSAAGTGGKDTEAFF. CDR3 nucleotide sequence: TGCAGCGCCGCCGGGACAGGGGGCAAGGACACTGAAGCTTTCTTT.

This clone occurred a few times. J is TRBJ2-1 and V is TRBV28; 8 nucleotides agree with TRBD1. Germline CDR1 reads MDHEN; CDR2 reads SYDVKM. This CDR3 is 13 amino acids long. After removal of 7 bases from V and 7 bases from J, the junction contained 6 bases not matched to a gene. Here the CDR3 reads CASKQGALNEQFF. The CDR3 bases are TGTGCCAGCAAGCAGGGGGCATTGAATGAGCAGTTCTTC.

This clone came up many times. The chain recombines TRBV4-3 with TRBJ1-2; D ambiguous. CDR1 is LGHNA, CDR2 YSLEER, per germline. The CDR3 sequence is 15 residues long. The V end lost 0 bases, the J end lost 8 bases, and 16 bases lay between the germline ends. The CDR3 reads CASSQDPGIPSGYTF. CDR3 bases: TGCGCCAGCAGCCAAGATCCGGGAATTCCCAGCGGCTACACCTTC.

The chain links TRBV15 to TRBJ1-5; no definite D call. Trimming removed 0 bases from V and 9 bases from J, with 9 bases in between. Germline-derived CDR1 and CDR2 are LNHNV and YYDKDF (reference sequence). The CDR3 is made up of 13 amino acids. CDR3 loop: CATSRDSVAPQHF. Written as DNA, the CDR3 is TGTGCCACCAGCAGAGATTCCGTGGCGCCCCAGCATTTT.

The chain joins TRBV28 to TRBJ2-1, with D possibly TRBD2 on 6 matching bases. Trimming pared 3 bases from V and 10 bases from J, leaving 10 bases between. Germline lookup yields CDR1 MDHEN and CDR2 SYDVKM. CDR3 length: 12 amino acids. The CDR3 loop reads CASSLSGLEQFF. The CDR3 region has the DNA TGTGCCAGCAGTTTGAGCGGGCTAGAGCAGTTCTTC.

This chain uses TRBV7-9 with TRBJ1-2, with D possibly matching TRBD1 (6 bases). The CDR3 covers 14 residues. The germline gives CDR1 SEHNR, CDR2 FQNEAQ (reference sequence). The V gene lost 0 bases and the J gene lost 9 bases, with 14 bases spanning the gap. Written as DNA, the CDR3 is TGTGCCAGCAGCTTAGCGCAGGGTCAGGGGCGCTACACCTTC. It is translated as CASSLAQGQGRYTF.

This chain joins TRBV5-1 and TRBJ2-1, with 9 bases fitting TRBD1. Per germline, CDR1 SGHRS and CDR2 YFSETQ. The CDR3 covers 16 residues. With 0 bases clipped from V and 6 bases from J, the junction kept 7 bases outside the gene matches. DNA of the CDR3: TGCGCCAGCAGCTTGGCTGGGACAGGGATAGGCAATGAGCAGTTCTTC. This translates into CASSLAGTGIGNEQFF.

The rearrangement joins TRBV25-1 to TRBJ2-7, with D unclear. CDR3 size: 12 residues. Germline V lookup: CDR1 MGHDK, CDR2 SYGVNS. Trimming left V 8 bases short and J 7 bases short, with 15 bases between. CDR3 amino acids: CASRGQNYEQYF. CDR3 coding DNA: TGTGCCAGCCGAGGTCAGAACTATGAGCAGTACTTC.

V is TRBV7-3 and J is TRBJ2-1, with 9 bases matching TRBD2. Germline V gene lookup returns CDR1 SGHTA and CDR2 FQGTGA. V was pared by 5 bases and J by 5 bases, with 7 bases of the junction left unmatched. The CDR3 sequence is 15 residues long. The CDR3 loop reads CASSPRTSAHNEQFF. The CDR3 region has the DNA TGTGCCAGCAGCCCACGGACTAGCGCCCACAATGAGCAGTTCTTC.